This T cell receptor beta chain was sequenced in a study of T-cell memory formation after mild COVID-19. Background on the study: Among the donors, TCR clusters were largely specific to each donor.

Details on this clonotype: The antigen is unknown.

Study results and caveats: Contracting clones from day 15 to 85 had balanced CD4/CD8; later expanders favoured CD4+. Pre-infection memory already had some responding clones, implying cross-reactive memory joined.

Employing constant-segment primers, 5'RACE generated TCR alpha and TCR beta cDNA libraries bearing sample barcodes and UMIs. TCRdb analysed the 5' RACE reads with MiXCR anew, one entry per CDR3 protein. The table has about 190,000 distinct CDR3 sequences, approximately 20% seen once. The CDR3 consists of 16 residues. V trimming: 5 bases; J trimming: 4 bases; junction bases outside the gene matches: 12. The germline gives CDR1 MDHEN, CDR2 SYDVKM. The receptor was isolated from an adult woman who had mild COVID-19 (a few samples of this study predate the infection). Cell type and time point are not known. The chain employs TRBV28 and TRBJ2-7, with 9 nucleotides matching TRBD2. Sequencing input: PBMCs or a T cell subset sorted from them (not recorded which). CDR3 residues: CASSPSSGREGYEQYF. The CDR3 DNA sequence: TGTGCCAGCAGTCCCTCCTCCGGGCGGGAGGGTTACGAGCAGTACTTC.